This T cell receptor beta chain was sequenced for a study of blood T cell repertoires in COVID-19. As for the study in general: The origin of the acute and convalescent COVID-19 samples was the United States, Italy and Spain. Sample material is recorded as cDNA or gDNA derived from T cells, B-cell-depleted T cells, or PBMCs.

In this sample, this clone turned up a few times. Authors' methods: Amplified reference gene primers provided the basis for estimating nucleated cell counts. Measured with immunoSEQ multiplex PCR; TCRdb has only the in-frame clones, and not every one. D and trimming come from the DNA, and the V and J calls and clone size come from that table. The sample has approximately 190,000 clones, more than 70% seen once. Germline lookup yields CDR1 SGDLS and CDR2 YYNGEE. The CDR3 spans 16 residues. The ends lost 0 bases at V and 5 bases at J; junction bases unmatched: 9. This receptor was obtained from a woman in her 40s who had recovered from COVID-19. J is TRBJ2-5 and V is TRBV9; 8 bases fit TRBD2. Sequenced: peripheral blood. CDR3 residues: CASSVGGAGVVETQYF. In DNA form, the CDR3 reads TGTGCCAGCAGCGTAGGGGGAGCGGGAGTGGTGGAGACCCAGTACTTC.